The rows below give T cell receptor beta chains drawn from one sample of a study of identifying expanded T cells in peripheral blood. Only in-frame clones appear in the TCRdb table, and some are missing; sequencing was by immunoSEQ multiplex PCR. The data show 55,000 to 75,000 clones, with about 87% seen just once and around 4.7% held by the top ten. Sequencing used blood. The receptor source for this set is a person between 18 and 75 years old in good health. The CDR3 runs from the conserved cysteine through the conserved F or W. The order of the fields is J gene, CDR3 length, D gene, V gene, clone size, CDR3 protein, CDR3 DNA. D genes are given only for firm matches. Clone sizes are given selectively: once, few, many, or a class where the clone is expanded.

TRBJ2-3,15,TRBD2,TRBV28,.,CASSLAGGRGDTQYF,TGTGCCAGCAGTCTAGCGGGGGGGCGTGGCGATACGCAGTATTTT
TRBJ2-5,14,.,TRBV4-1,.,CASSQPILQETQYF,TGCGCCAGCAGTCAACCTATTTTGCAAGAGACCCAGTACTTC
TRBJ1-2,15,TRBD1,TRBV30,once,CAWSTGPDRVYGYTF,TGTGCCTGGAGCACGGGTCCCGACAGGGTCTATGGCTACACCTTC
TRBJ2-1,16,TRBD1,TRBV28,.,CASSFPPTGGIDEQFF,TGTGCCAGCAGTTTCCCGCCGACAGGGGGTATCGATGAGCAGTTCTTC
TRBJ2-5,11,.,TRBV20-1,.,CSAGIQETQYF,TGCAGTGCGGGGATCCAAGAGACCCAGTACTTC
TRBJ2-1,14,.,TRBV6-1,.,CASSEGDSYNEQFF,TGTGCCAGCAGTGAAGGGGACTCCTACAATGAGCAGTTCTTC
TRBJ2-3,14,.,TRBV9,.,CASSVGGAADTQYF,TGTGCCAGCAGCGTAGGAGGGGCGGCAGATACGCAGTATTTT
TRBJ2-7,12,.,TRBV5-4,.,CASSATSYEQYF,TGTGCCAGCAGCGCAACTAGCTACGAGCAGTACTTC
TRBJ1-5,14,TRBD1,TRBV4-3,.,CASSLRQGGQPQHF,TGCGCCAGCAGCCTCAGACAGGGAGGGCAGCCCCAGCATTTT
TRBJ1-2,13,.,TRBV28,few,CASSLVGNGGYTF,TGTGCCAGCAGTTTGGTAGGGAACGGAGGCTACACCTTC
TRBJ2-7,14,.,TRBV28,.,CASSSRTAGYEQYF,TGTGCCAGCAGTTCTAGGACCGCTGGCTACGAGCAGTACTTC
TRBJ1-1,11,.,TRBV20-1,.,CSARRNTEAFF,TGCAGTGCTAGGAGGAACACTGAAGCTTTCTTT
TRBJ2-3,14,TRBD1,TRBV4-1,.,CASSPGQQTDTQYF,TGCGCCAGCAGCCCGGGACAGCAGACAGATACGCAGTATTTT
TRBJ2-2,13,.,TRBV6-1,.,CASSEGSVGELFF,TGTGCCAGCAGTGAAGGGAGCGTCGGGGAGCTGTTTTTT
TRBJ1-5,15,.,TRBV28,few,CASSLQTDRNQPQHF,TGTGCCAGCAGTTTACAGACAGATCGCAATCAGCCCCAGCATTTT
TRBJ2-7,13,.,TRBV4-2,.,CASSQLDWYEQYF,TGTGCCAGCAGCCAATTGGATTGGTACGAGCAGTACTTC
TRBJ2-6,15,.,TRBV2,.,CASSEVRAGANVLTF,TGTGCCAGCAGTGAAGTGAGAGCCGGGGCCAACGTCCTGACTTTC
TRBJ1-3,13,.,TRBV30,.,CAWSRASGNTIYF,TGTGCCTGGAGCAGGGCTTCTGGAAACACCATATATTTT
TRBJ2-7,11,.,TRBV7-9,.,CASSPLYEQYF,TGTGCCAGCAGTCCACTTTACGAGCAGTACTTC
TRBJ2-5,14,.,TRBV15,.,CATSRGQGAETQYF,TGTGCCACCAGCAGAGGGCAAGGGGCAGAGACCCAGTACTTC
TRBJ1-1,15,TRBD1,TRBV7-8,.,CASSSRDRGLVEAFF,TGTGCCAGCAGCTCCCGGGACAGGGGGCTTGTTGAAGCTTTCTTT
TRBJ2-1,15,.,TRBV7-6,.,CASSLRGGAPNEQFF,TGTGCCAGCAGCTTAAGGGGGGGCGCACCCAATGAGCAGTTCTTC
TRBJ1-6,14,.,TRBV5-1,.,CASRVSRGNSPLHF,TGCGCCAGCAGGGTTTCCAGGGGCAATTCACCCCTCCACTTT
TRBJ1-2,15,.,TRBV9,.,CASSVGGVFNYGYTF,TGTGCCAGCAGCGTAGGCGGGGTGTTTAACTATGGCTACACCTTC
TRBJ2-7,13,.,TRBV4-3,.,CASSQDRGDEQYF,TGCGCCAGCAGCCAAGACAGGGGAGACGAGCAGTACTTC
TRBJ2-5,11,.,TRBV30,.,CAWSAPGAQYF,TGTGCCTGGAGTGCCCCGGGGGCCCAGTACTTC
TRBJ2-7,13,.,TRBV7-9,.,CASSRPGPYEQYF,TGTGCCAGCAGCCGACCGGGGCCATACGAGCAGTACTTC
TRBJ1-2,13,TRBD1,TRBV7-9,.,CASSNRGGYGYTF,TGTGCCAGCAGCAACAGGGGGGGCTATGGCTACACCTTC
TRBJ2-1,16,.,TRBV10-3,once,CAITGFERSSYNEQFF,TGTGCCATCACGGGGTTCGAGAGGAGCTCCTACAATGAGCAGTTCTTC